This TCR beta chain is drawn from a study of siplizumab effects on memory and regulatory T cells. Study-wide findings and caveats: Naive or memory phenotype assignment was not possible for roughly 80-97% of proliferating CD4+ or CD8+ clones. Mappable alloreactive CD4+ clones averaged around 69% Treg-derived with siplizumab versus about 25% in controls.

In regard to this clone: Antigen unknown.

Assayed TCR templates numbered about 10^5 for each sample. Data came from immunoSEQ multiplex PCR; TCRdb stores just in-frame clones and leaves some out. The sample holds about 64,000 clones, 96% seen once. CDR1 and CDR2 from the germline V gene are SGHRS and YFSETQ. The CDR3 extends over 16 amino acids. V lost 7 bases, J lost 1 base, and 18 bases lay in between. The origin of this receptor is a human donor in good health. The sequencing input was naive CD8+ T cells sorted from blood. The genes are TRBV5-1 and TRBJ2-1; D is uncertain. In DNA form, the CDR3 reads TGCGCCAGCCATCCCCCCCAGATTGGGTCCTACAATGAGCAGTTCTTC. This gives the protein CASHPPQIGSYNEQFF.